Listed here is a single T cell receptor beta chain. The antigen remains unidentified. The PCR contained 60 Vbeta and 13 Jbeta primers. Profiling relied on immunoSEQ multiplex PCR, and the TCRdb table lists in-frame clones only, not all of them. The sample shows about 150,000 clones, nearly 80% of them seen only once. Germline-derived CDR1 and CDR2 are MNHEY and SMNVEV (reference sequence). The germline V and J ends were trimmed by 6 bases and 1 base, with 16 bases remaining between them. The CDR3 has 16 amino acids. These data are taken from a study of cytomegalovirus exposure and HLA in healthy donors. The study's findings and limits: TCR beta V segments were, for the most part, productive about 87% or about 30% of the time in an earlier analysis. There were under 200 TCR beta chains listed as cytomegalovirus-associated.

The genes are TRBV27 and TRBJ2-1; D possibly corresponds to TRBD2 (6 bases). The sequence was collected from a male donor in good health and CMV-seronegative. The sequenced sample consisted of PBMCs. This chain's CDR3 is CASSSSRGESYNEQFF. DNA of the CDR3: TGTGCCAGCAGCTCCTCGCGGGGTGAGTCCTACAATGAGCAGTTCTTC.